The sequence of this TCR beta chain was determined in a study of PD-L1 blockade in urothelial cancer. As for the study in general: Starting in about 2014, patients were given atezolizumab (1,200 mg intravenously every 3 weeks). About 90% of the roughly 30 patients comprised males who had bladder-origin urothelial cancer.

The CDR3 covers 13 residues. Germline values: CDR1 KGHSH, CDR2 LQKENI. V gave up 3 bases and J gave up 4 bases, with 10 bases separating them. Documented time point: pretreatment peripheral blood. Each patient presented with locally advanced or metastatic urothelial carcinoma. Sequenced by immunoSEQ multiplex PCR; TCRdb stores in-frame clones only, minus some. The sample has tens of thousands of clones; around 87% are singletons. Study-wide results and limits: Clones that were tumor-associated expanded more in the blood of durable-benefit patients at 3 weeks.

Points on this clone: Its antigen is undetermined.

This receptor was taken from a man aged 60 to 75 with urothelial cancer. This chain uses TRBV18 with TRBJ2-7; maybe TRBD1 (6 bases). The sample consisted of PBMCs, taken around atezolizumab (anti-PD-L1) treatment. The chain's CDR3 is CASSPSQGYEQYF. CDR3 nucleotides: TGTGCCAGCTCACCTTCACAGGGTTACGAGCAGTACTTC.